This TCR beta chain was sequenced during a study of metastatic and nonmetastatic thyroid tumors (dated by TCRdb to the early 2020s). Describing the broader study: For patients with malignant and with benign thyroid disease, the researchers compared repertoires between peripheral blood samples and tumor or nodule tissue samples.

This clone was detected many times. The antigen it binds to is not known. No per-base quality is available; no much larger clone lies one base away. No treatment had been received by any patient before thyroid surgery. Patient clinical samples collected from the early 2010s to the late 2010s were retrospectively analysed using T-cell receptor beta sequencing. What the study reported, not specific to this receptor: TCR beta diversity was reported as significantly higher in malignant tumors than in benign nodules, in both blood and tumor samples.

Library generation was performed with PCR. Reads for this sample came from an Illumina HiSeq 4000. High-throughput sequencing was used to profile the CDR3 region of the TCR beta-chain in every patient. The published analysis was carried out like this. A classifier to discriminate distant-metastatic papillary thyroid cancer patients was built from CDR3 differences across clinicopathological groups. The Shannon index was used to measure repertoire diversity, and the Morisita-Horn index was used to measure how similar tumor and blood repertoires were. TCRdb redid the processing of the public reads, applying fastp at Q25 and MiXCR, and retained in-frame beta chains. For this entry, the V and J calls and clone size follow TCRdb and not the study's own pipeline. In all, the sample holds 15,000 to 20,000 clones, and 9.5% to 15% of those were seen once. The ten biggest clones cover about 30% of the sample.

V lost 3 bases and J lost 3 bases, and the count of bases not matched to a germline gene is 10. Including the terminal cysteine and phenylalanine, the CDR3 comprises 15 residues. CDR3 DNA only is kept here, 45 bases in frame from base 1. CDR1 and CDR2 are read off the germline V gene (reference sequence) as GTSNPN and SVGIG. Sequencing was done on a sample of blood. The chain is made from TRBV30 and TRBJ2-7, with 8 bases aligning to TRBD1. This TCR derives from a female donor with papillary thyroid cancer or a benign thyroid nodule (not recorded which). Some clones in this sample may be carry-over from other donors' samples. The CDR3 protein: CAWSTRPGQDYEQYF. The bases are TGTGCCTGGAGCACCCGCCCGGGACAGGACTACGAGCAGTACTTC.